One and the same sample provided the 25 T cell receptor beta chains below, sequenced in a study of CD8 T cells in ankylosing spondylitis (TCRdb year 2017). Overall results and qualifications from the work: A TCR beta motif made up of eight highly homologous amino acid variants appeared to be characteristic of blood from ankylosing spondylitis patients.

What these receptors recognize is not known. The library was generated by 5' RACE. TCRdb names Illumina HiSeq 2500 as the instrument used. Through fastp at Q25 and MiXCR, TCRdb rebuilt clones from the public reads, retaining in-frame beta chains. Every entry covers one CDR3 protein and lists the most common genes and DNA from its rows. The sample table shows approximately 300,000 distinct CDR3 sequences, and 7.5% to 9% are seen once. The ten biggest clones cover 13% to 15% of the sample. The source material was blood, either unsorted or a sorted T cell fraction (not recorded which). These TCRs come from a male donor with ankylosing spondylitis.

V is TRBV5-1 and J is TRBJ2-2; D perhaps matches TRBD1 (5 bases). V gave up 1 base and J gave up 7 bases, with 17 bases separating them. This CDR3 region has 16 residues. The germline V gene has CDR1 SGHRS and CDR2 YFSETQ. CDR3 nucleotides: TGCGCCAGCAGCTTGTTCGGACCCGACAGTTTCGGGGAGCTGTTTTTT. Its protein is CASSLFGPDSFGELFF.

There are a few counts of this clonotype. The genes are TRBV3-1 and TRBJ2-7; 9 nucleotides line up with TRBD2. Trimming took 1 base from V and 3 from J; bases not matched to a gene: 7. The CDR3 runs to 16 residues. Germline CDR1 reads LGHDT; CDR2 reads YNNKEL (reference sequence). Here the CDR3 reads CASSQARAGGNYEQYF. The CDR3 DNA reads TGTGCCAGCAGCCAAGCGCGAGCGGGAGGAAACTACGAGCAGTACTTC.

A word on this clonotype: Its ends do not fully match the called genes, so a read error is possible. The chain employs TRBV5-5 and TRBJ2-7, with 9 bases lining up with TRBD1. The CDR3 runs to 15 residues. Germline V CDR1 and CDR2: SGHKS, YYEKEE (reference sequence). DNA for the CDR3: TGTGCCACCAGCTTATCTGGACAGGGGATCTACGAGCAGTACTTC. Translation gives CATSLSGQGIYEQYF.

V gene TRBV6-5 combines with J gene TRBJ2-3, with D perhaps TRBD1 or TRBD2 (5 bases each). This CDR3 has 15 amino acids. V lost 1 base to trimming and J lost 3 bases, with 11 bases between them. The germline gives CDR1 MNHEY, CDR2 SVGAGI. The CDR3, as DNA: TGTGCCAGCAGTTACTGGGGGAGTCGGACAGATACGCAGTATTTT. As protein: CASSYWGSRTDTQYF.

In this sample, this clonotype turned up many times. The gene calls are TRBV12-3 or TRBV12-4 and TRBJ2-1, with 8 bases that match TRBD1. Germline trimming cut 5 bases from V and 4 bases from J; bases unmatched to any gene: 7. The CDR3 runs to 15 residues. The CDR3 loop reads CASSAAGGPYNEQFF. The CDR3 DNA follows: TGTGCCAGCAGTGCCGCAGGGGGCCCTTACAATGAGCAGTTCTTC.

J is TRBJ1-6 and V is TRBV5-1, with no clear D. This CDR3 is 15 amino acids long. The V gene lost 3 bases and the J gene lost 14 bases, with 21 bases spanning the gap. Germline CDR1 reads SGHRS; CDR2 reads YFSETQ. As DNA, the CDR3 is TGCGCCAGCAGCTCATACAACGGACGGGGTGGAGCCCTCCACTTT. Its translation is CASSSYNGRGGALHF.

The table lists this clonotype with many counts. One junction end does not reproduce the germline sequence, and a read error may be involved. The chain carries TRBV7-7 and TRBJ1-1, with TRBD1 matching 9 bases. The CDR3 covers 13 residues. CDR1 is SSHAT and CDR2 is FNYEAQ in the germline V gene (reference sequence). Here the CDR3 reads CASSRDRASEAFF. CDR3 nucleotides: TGTGCTAGCAGCCGGGACAGGGCGTCGGAAGCTTTCTTT.

This clonotype was recorded a few times. CDR3: CASSPTRSNTGELFF. The CDR3 region has the DNA TGTGCCAGCAGCCCTACTAGGTCAAACACCGGGGAGCTGTTTTTT. V gene TRBV9 combines with J gene TRBJ2-2; the D gene is possibly TRBD2 (5 bases). Trimming pared 4 bases from V and 2 bases from J, leaving 12 bases between. This CDR3 is 15 amino acids long. Germline V gives CDR1 SGDLS, CDR2 YYNGEE. Filled out from reference TRBV9 and TRBJ2-2, the complete variable domain reads DSGVTQTPKHLITATGQRVTLRCSPRSGDLSVYWYQQSLDQGLQFLIQYYNGEERAKGNILERFSAQQFPDLHSELNLSSLELGDSALYFCASSPTRSNTGELFFGEGSRLTVL.

The chain is built from TRBV5-1 and TRBJ1-1; no firm D call. V lost 6 bases, J lost 11 bases, and 20 bases lay in between. Germline values: CDR1 SGHRS, CDR2 YFSETQ. CDR3 size: 13 residues. CDR3 residues: CASKEPGAQKAFF. Here the CDR3 DNA reads TGCGCCAGCAAGGAACCGGGAGCTCAAAAGGCTTTCTTT.

This clonotype was counted a few times. V gene TRBV14 combines with J gene TRBJ1-1, with unresolved D. CDR1 SGHDN and CDR2 FVKESK come from the germline V gene. Trimming took off 1 base at V and 0 bases at J, with 9 bases between the two ends. The CDR3 sequence is 15 residues long. The CDR3 loop is CASSQVAVLNTEAFF. Written as DNA, the CDR3 is TGTGCCAGCAGCCAAGTGGCGGTCTTGAACACTGAAGCTTTCTTT. The full variable domain, with the rest looked up from reference TRBV14 and TRBJ1-1, is EAGVTQFPSHSVIEKGQTVTLRCDPISGHDNLYWYRRVMGKEIKFLLHFVKESKQDESGMPNNRFLAERTGGTYSTLKVQPAELEDSGVYFCASSQVAVLNTEAFFGQGTRLTVV.

This clonotype occurred a few times. V is TRBV20-1 and J is TRBJ1-5, with a possible D match to TRBD1 (6 bases). The CDR3 is 13 residues long. V was trimmed by 3 bases and J by 5 bases, leaving 11 bases between them. Germline V gene lookup returns CDR1 DFQATT and CDR2 SNEGSKA (reference sequence). DNA for the CDR3: TGCAGTGCTAGCCCGAACAGGGATCAGCCCCAGCATTTT. It specifies CSASPNRDQPQHF.

This chain links TRBV24-1 with TRBJ2-1; D is possibly TRBD1 (5 bases). The CDR3 totals 15 residues. Looked up from germline, CDR1 is KGHDR and CDR2 is SFDVKD. The V end was cut by 6 bases, the J end by 7 bases, with 18 bases between. CDR3 residues: CATSSDRGLRNEQFF. The CDR3 DNA reads as TGTGCCACCAGTTCAGACAGAGGCTTAAGGAATGAGCAGTTCTTC.

Only a few counts were recorded for this clonotype. J is TRBJ2-3 and V is TRBV2; 10 bases map to TRBD2. The CDR3 extends over 19 amino acids. CDR1 and CDR2 from the germline V gene are SNHLY and FYNNEI. The V gene end was trimmed by 5 bases and the J gene end by 1 base; junction bases not matched to a gene: 15. The CDR3 coding sequence is TGTGCCAGCAGTCTCCCCGCCAGCGGGAGGGCCCGAGGCACAGATACGCAGTATTTT. It translates to CASSLPASGRARGTDTQYF. Drawing the rest from reference TRBV2 and TRBJ2-3, the complete variable domain is EPEVTQTPSHQVTQMGQEVILRCVPISNHLYFYWYRQILGQKVEFLVSFYNNEISEKSEIFDDQFSVERPDGSNFTLKIRSTKLEDSAMYFCASSLPASGRARGTDTQYFGPGTRLTVL.

V gene TRBV20-1 combines with J gene TRBJ2-3, with D uncertain. The CDR3 loop spans 13 amino acids. The germline V gene has CDR1 DFQATT and CDR2 SNEGSKA (reference sequence). Deletions cut 6 bases from V and 2 bases from J, with 12 bases between. The DNA of the CDR3 is TGCAGTGCCAACTTCGTAGACACAGATACGCAGTATTTT. This translates into CSANFVDTDTQYF.

This clonotype has more than one count but fewer than ten. The chain has TRBV20-1 and TRBJ2-1; 7 bases fit TRBD1. The germline gives CDR1 DFQATT, CDR2 SNEGSKA (reference sequence). V gave up 3 bases and J gave up 7 bases; unmatched junction bases: 9. The CDR3 is 14 residues long. CDR3 sequence: CSARNIRGFNEQFF. The DNA of the CDR3 is TGCAGTGCTAGGAACATCAGGGGGTTTAATGAGCAGTTCTTC.

This clonotype was counted a few times. The chain is built from TRBV28 and TRBJ1-2; D possibly corresponds to TRBD1 (5 bases). V lost 4 bases and J lost 0, with 15 bases in between. CDR3 length equals 16 residues. From germline, CDR1 is MDHEN and CDR2 SYDVKM. Here the CDR3 reads CASSSTVIYSNYGYTF. DNA of the CDR3: TGTGCCAGCAGTTCGACAGTAATCTACTCTAACTATGGCTACACCTTC.

This clonotype was counted between two and nine times. The rearrangement uses TRBV18 and TRBJ1-1, with 9 nucleotides matching TRBD1. The CDR3 is 16 residues long. CDR1 and CDR2 (germline): KGHSH, LQKENI. The V and J ends lost 2 bases and 7 bases, in that order; junction bases with no gene match: 11. The CDR3 DNA is TGTGCCAGCTCACCAGGGACAGGGTCTTCTAGAGGTGAAGCTTTCTTT. Its protein is CASSPGTGSSRGEAFF. Complete variable domain (other parts from reference TRBV18 and TRBJ1-1): NAGVMQNPRHLVRRRGQEARLRCSPMKGHSHVYWYRQLPEEGLKFMVYLQKENIIDESGMPKERFSAEFPKEGPSILRIQQVVRGDSAAYFCASSPGTGSSRGEAFFGQGTRLTVV.

The chain has TRBV7-8 and TRBJ2-3; TRBD2 is a possible D gene (7 bases). This CDR3 contains 16 residues. Per germline, CDR1 SGHVS and CDR2 FQNEAQ. The germline V and J ends were trimmed by 1 base and 5 bases, with 16 bases remaining between them. The CDR3 region is CASSLDGGGGRDTQYF. In DNA form, the CDR3 reads TGTGCCAGCAGCTTAGATGGGGGGGGCGGAAGAGATACGCAGTATTTT.

This clonotype was recorded at least ten times. The chain is built from TRBV12-3 or TRBV12-4 and TRBJ2-7; 13 bases align to TRBD2. The CDR3 sequence is 15 residues long. With V trimmed by 6 bases and J by 7 bases, 9 bases remained unmatched. The CDR3 sequence: CASSGTSGNLGEQYF. The CDR3 region has the DNA TGTGCCAGCAGCGGGACTAGCGGGAATCTAGGAGAGCAGTACTTC.

This clonotype came up a few times. One end of the junction is discordant with germline, which a read error may explain. The gene calls are TRBV20-1 and TRBJ2-7, with D tentatively TRBD2 (5 bases). The germline V gene encodes CDR1 DFQATT and CDR2 SNEGSKA (reference sequence). The CDR3 extends over 12 amino acids. The CDR3 DNA reads TGCAGTGCCAGAGAGGGCTCCTACGAGCAGTACTTC. This gives the protein CSAREGSYEQYF.

This sequence joins TRBV5-1 and TRBJ2-3; TRBD2 matches at 8 bases. V shed 0 bases and J 6 bases; nucleotides not matched to a gene: 3. CDR3 length: 14 residues. Germline V gene lookup returns CDR1 SGHRS and CDR2 YFSETQ. The CDR3: CASSLGGRPDTQYF. The CDR3 DNA follows: TGCGCCAGCAGCTTGGGCGGGAGGCCCGATACGCAGTATTTT.

There are a few counts of this clonotype. The chain combines TRBV24-1 with TRBJ2-1, with D perhaps given as TRBD1 or TRBD2 (5 bases each). Between the trimmed V and J ends, which lost 4 bases and 5 bases, there was a span of 14 bases. CDR3 length: 15 amino acids. From germline, CDR1 is KGHDR and CDR2 SFDVKD. The CDR3 sequence: CATSDPGTGNNEQFF. CDR3 coding DNA: TGTGCCACCAGTGACCCCGGGACGGGAAACAATGAGCAGTTCTTC.

This clonotype appeared a few times. This chain links TRBV27 with TRBJ2-7, with 7 bases fitting TRBD1. The CDR3 totals 14 residues. Trimming cost V 3 bases and J 2 bases; bases outside gene matches: 4. The germline gives CDR1 MNHEY, CDR2 SMNVEV (reference sequence). Here the CDR3 DNA reads TGTGCCAGCAGTTTCTCGACAGGGACCTACGAGCAGTACTTC. Its protein product is CASSFSTGTYEQYF.

This clonotype occurred a few times. The genes are TRBV6-1 and TRBJ2-3, with 7 bases matching TRBD1. V trimming: 5 bases; J trimming: 0 bases; junction bases outside the gene matches: 11. The CDR3 covers 17 residues. Per the germline V gene, CDR1 is MNHNS and CDR2 is SASEGT. CDR3 nucleotide sequence: TGTGCCAGCAGTACCGGGACAGCCCTCGGTAGCACAGATACGCAGTATTTT. This codes for CASSTGTALGSTDTQYF.

This sequence joins TRBV24-1 and TRBJ2-3; 10 bases agree with TRBD1. Germline CDR1 and CDR2: KGHDR and SFDVKD. This CDR3 region has 14 residues. The trim removed 4 bases at V and 8 bases at J, leaving 5 bases unmatched. The CDR3 DNA follows: TGTGCCACCAGTGACGGGGGACAGGGGATTACGCAGTATTTT. The encoded protein is CATSDGGQGITQYF.